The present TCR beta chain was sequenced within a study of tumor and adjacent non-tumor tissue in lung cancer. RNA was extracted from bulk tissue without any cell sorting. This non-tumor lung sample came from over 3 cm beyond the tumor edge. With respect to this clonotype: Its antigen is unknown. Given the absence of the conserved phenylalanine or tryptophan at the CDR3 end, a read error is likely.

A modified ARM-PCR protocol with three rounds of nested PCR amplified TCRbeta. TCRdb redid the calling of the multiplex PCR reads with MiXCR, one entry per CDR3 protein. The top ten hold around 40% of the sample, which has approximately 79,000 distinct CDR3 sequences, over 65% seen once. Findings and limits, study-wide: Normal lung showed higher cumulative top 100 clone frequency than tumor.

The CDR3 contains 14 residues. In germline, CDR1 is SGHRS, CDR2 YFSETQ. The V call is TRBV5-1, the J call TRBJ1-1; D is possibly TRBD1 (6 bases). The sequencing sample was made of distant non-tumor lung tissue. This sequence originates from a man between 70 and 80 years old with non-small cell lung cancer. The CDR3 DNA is TGCACCAGCGGAGTAAGAGGGGGAGAGACTGAAGCTTTCTAT. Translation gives CTSGVRGGETEAFY.